The rows below give T cell receptor beta chains drawn from one sample of a study of blood T cells in healthy people across ages. In TCRdb, the 5' RACE reads were re-called with MiXCR into one record per CDR3 protein. The sample holds fewer than 800,000 distinct CDR3 sequences, around 21% seen once. Sequenced sample: blood. These receptors all stem from a man between 70 and 80 years old in good health. Each CDR3 is given with its conserved first and last residue. Each record gives: clone size, CDR3 length, V gene, D gene, J gene, CDR3 protein, CDR3 DNA. D genes are given only for firm matches. Not every row has a clone size; where given, it reads once, few, many or a size class.

clone_size: many
cdr3_length: 15
v_call: TRBV4-1
d_call: .
j_call: TRBJ2-1
cdr3_aa: CASSQDFLAPNEQFF
cdr3_nt: TGCGCCAGCAGCCAAGATTTTCTAGCGCCCAATGAGCAGTTCTTC

clone_size: many
cdr3_length: 15
v_call: TRBV4-1
d_call: .
j_call: TRBJ1-4
cdr3_aa: CASSQAGAANEKLFF
cdr3_nt: TGCGCCAGCAGCCAAGCGGGGGCGGCTAATGAAAAACTGTTTTTT

clone_size: .
cdr3_length: 16
v_call: TRBV7-2
d_call: TRBD2
j_call: TRBJ2-5
cdr3_aa: CASSILGTSGIKTQYF
cdr3_nt: TGTGCCAGTAGTATCCTCGGGACTAGCGGGATTAAGACCCAGTACTTC

clone_size: few
cdr3_length: 15
v_call: TRBV11-2
d_call: .
j_call: TRBJ2-7
cdr3_aa: CASSLTGTPTYEQYF
cdr3_nt: TGTGCCAGCAGCTTAACGGGTACCCCTACCTACGAGCAGTACTTC

clone_size: .
cdr3_length: 15
v_call: TRBV6-4
d_call: TRBD2
j_call: TRBJ2-3
cdr3_aa: CASSARGASTDTQYF
cdr3_nt: TGTGCCAGCAGTGCGCGGGGGGCGAGCACAGATACGCAGTATTTT

clone_size: .
cdr3_length: 14
v_call: TRBV24-1
d_call: .
j_call: TRBJ1-4
cdr3_aa: CATSDPGFNEKLFF
cdr3_nt: TGTGCCACCAGTGACCCGGGCTTTAATGAAAAACTGTTTTTT

clone_size: .
cdr3_length: 14
v_call: TRBV20-1
d_call: TRBD1
j_call: TRBJ1-4
cdr3_aa: CSARDRTGGEKLFF
cdr3_nt: TGCAGTGCTAGAGATCGAACAGGGGGTGAAAAACTGTTTTTT

clone_size: .
cdr3_length: 15
v_call: TRBV20-1
d_call: .
j_call: TRBJ2-7
cdr3_aa: CSARDRGVGGYEQYF
cdr3_nt: TGCAGTGCTAGAGATAGAGGGGTGGGGGGCTACGAGCAGTACTTC

clone_size: few
cdr3_length: 16
v_call: TRBV5-6
d_call: .
j_call: TRBJ2-3
cdr3_aa: CASSLVQRTSTDTQYF
cdr3_nt: TGTGCCAGCAGCTTGGTCCAGCGGACTAGCACAGATACGCAGTATTTT

clone_size: .
cdr3_length: 14
v_call: TRBV12-3/TRBV12-4
d_call: TRBD1
j_call: TRBJ2-7
cdr3_aa: CASSLGDRLYEQYF
cdr3_nt: TGTGCCAGCAGTTTAGGGGACAGACTCTACGAGCAGTACTTC

clone_size: few
cdr3_length: 16
v_call: TRBV7-2
d_call: TRBD2
j_call: TRBJ2-1
cdr3_aa: CASSRGGDGAYNEQFF
cdr3_nt: TGTGCCAGCAGTCGGGGGGGGGACGGAGCCTACAATGAGCAGTTCTTC

clone_size: .
cdr3_length: 14
v_call: TRBV28
d_call: TRBD2
j_call: TRBJ2-1
cdr3_aa: CASFRLAGNNEQFF
cdr3_nt: TGTGCCAGCTTTCGACTAGCGGGAAACAATGAGCAGTTCTTC

clone_size: .
cdr3_length: 13
v_call: TRBV29-1
d_call: .
j_call: TRBJ1-1
cdr3_aa: CSVEDRGKTEAFF
cdr3_nt: TGCAGCGTTGAAGATAGAGGGAAAACTGAAGCTTTCTTT

clone_size: few
cdr3_length: 14
v_call: TRBV6-6
d_call: .
j_call: TRBJ2-3
cdr3_aa: CASSYSGGTDTQCF
cdr3_nt: TGTGCCAGCAGTTACTCGGGGGGCACAGATACGCAGTGTTTT

clone_size: many
cdr3_length: 14
v_call: TRBV20-1
d_call: TRBD2
j_call: TRBJ2-7
cdr3_aa: CSAALAGDPYEQYF
cdr3_nt: TGCAGTGCCGCTCTAGCGGGAGACCCCTACGAGCAGTACTTC

clone_size: many
cdr3_length: 16
v_call: TRBV3-1
d_call: .
j_call: TRBJ2-3
cdr3_aa: CASSQESRGGTDTQYF
cdr3_nt: TGTGCCAGCAGCCAAGAATCCAGGGGCGGCACAGATACGCAGTATTTT

clone_size: .
cdr3_length: 15
v_call: TRBV18
d_call: .
j_call: TRBJ1-4
cdr3_aa: CASSMDSLTNEKLFF
cdr3_nt: TGTGCCAGCTCCATGGACAGCCTAACTAATGAAAAACTGTTTTTT

clone_size: few
cdr3_length: 16
v_call: TRBV28
d_call: TRBD1
j_call: TRBJ2-5
cdr3_aa: CASSTQAGGYQETQYF
cdr3_nt: TGTGCCAGCAGTACCCAAGCAGGGGGATACCAAGAGACCCAGTACTTC

clone_size: .
cdr3_length: 13
v_call: TRBV28
d_call: .
j_call: TRBJ1-1
cdr3_aa: CASGWGAGTEAFF
cdr3_nt: TGTGCCAGCGGTTGGGGGGCTGGCACTGAAGCTTTCTTT

clone_size: .
cdr3_length: 15
v_call: TRBV5-1
d_call: .
j_call: TRBJ1-3
cdr3_aa: CASSLEAASGNTIYF
cdr3_nt: TGCGCCAGCAGCCTGGAGGCAGCCTCTGGAAACACCATATATTTT

clone_size: few
cdr3_length: 16
v_call: TRBV3-1
d_call: TRBD2
j_call: TRBJ2-2
cdr3_aa: CASSQRTSGSPGELFF
cdr3_nt: TGTGCCAGCAGCCAGAGGACTAGCGGGAGCCCCGGGGAGCTGTTTTTT

clone_size: few
cdr3_length: 13
v_call: TRBV2
d_call: .
j_call: TRBJ2-1
cdr3_aa: CASSTRRVDEQFF
cdr3_nt: TGTGCCAGCTCGACCAGAAGGGTGGATGAGCAGTTCTTC

clone_size: .
cdr3_length: 15
v_call: TRBV3-1
d_call: TRBD1
j_call: TRBJ1-2
cdr3_aa: CASSPHSGQGDGYTF
cdr3_nt: TGTGCCAGCAGCCCCCACTCCGGACAGGGGGATGGCTACACCTTC

clone_size: .
cdr3_length: 17
v_call: TRBV20-1
d_call: TRBD2
j_call: TRBJ2-5
cdr3_aa: CSARDSVKSSGKETQYF
cdr3_nt: TGCAGTGCTAGGGATTCCGTGAAGTCTAGCGGCAAAGAGACCCAGTACTTC

clone_size: .
cdr3_length: 14
v_call: TRBV7-2
d_call: TRBD1
j_call: TRBJ1-4
cdr3_aa: CASSSGTGAAKLFF
cdr3_nt: TGTGCCAGCAGCTCGGGGACAGGCGCGGCAAAACTGTTTTTT

clone_size: .
cdr3_length: 14
v_call: TRBV5-1
d_call: .
j_call: TRBJ2-7
cdr3_aa: CASSLGELGNEQYF
cdr3_nt: TGCGCCAGCAGCTTGGGAGAACTCGGGAACGAGCAGTACTTC

clone_size: few
cdr3_length: 16
v_call: TRBV29-1
d_call: TRBD2
j_call: TRBJ2-1
cdr3_aa: CSVGADGLAGGNEQFF
cdr3_nt: TGCAGCGTCGGGGCGGACGGACTAGCGGGAGGAAATGAGCAGTTCTTC

clone_size: .
cdr3_length: 15
v_call: TRBV28
d_call: TRBD1
j_call: TRBJ2-5
cdr3_aa: CASSPGQVTPKTQYF
cdr3_nt: TGTGCCAGCAGTCCAGGACAGGTGACCCCAAAGACCCAGTACTTC

clone_size: few
cdr3_length: 17
v_call: TRBV4-3
d_call: .
j_call: TRBJ2-2
cdr3_aa: CASSQDLAGANTGELFF
cdr3_nt: TGCGCCAGCAGCCAAGATCTTGCAGGCGCGAACACCGGGGAGCTGTTTTTT

clone_size: many
cdr3_length: 13
v_call: TRBV4-1
d_call: .
j_call: TRBJ1-4
cdr3_aa: CASSQGQDEKLFF
cdr3_nt: TGCGCCAGCAGCCAAGGCCAGGATGAAAAACTGTTTTTT

clone_size: few
cdr3_length: 13
v_call: TRBV20-1
d_call: .
j_call: TRBJ2-3
cdr3_aa: CSALSASTDTQYF
cdr3_nt: TGCAGTGCTCTTAGCGCTAGCACAGATACGCAGTATTTT

clone_size: .
cdr3_length: 15
v_call: TRBV28
d_call: .
j_call: TRBJ2-7
cdr3_aa: CASSSPRDISYEQYF
cdr3_nt: TGTGCCAGCAGTTCGCCCCGGGACATCTCCTACGAGCAGTACTTC

clone_size: few
cdr3_length: 12
v_call: TRBV5-1
d_call: .
j_call: TRBJ1-1
cdr3_aa: CASSLFEGEAFF
cdr3_nt: TGCGCCAGCAGCTTGTTTGAAGGTGAAGCTTTCTTT

clone_size: .
cdr3_length: 14
v_call: TRBV20-1
d_call: TRBD2
j_call: TRBJ2-4
cdr3_aa: CSAPSGSSKDIQYF
cdr3_nt: TGCAGTGCTCCTAGCGGGAGCTCCAAAGACATTCAGTACTTC

clone_size: .
cdr3_length: 14
v_call: TRBV10-3
d_call: .
j_call: TRBJ2-7
cdr3_aa: CASSSSWASYEQYF
cdr3_nt: TGTGCCAGCAGTTCTAGTTGGGCCTCCTACGAGCAGTACTTC

clone_size: few
cdr3_length: 14
v_call: TRBV9
d_call: .
j_call: TRBJ2-7
cdr3_aa: CASSAGGTAYEQYF
cdr3_nt: TGTGCCAGCAGCGCGGGAGGGACAGCATACGAGCAGTACTTC

clone_size: .
cdr3_length: 15
v_call: TRBV12-3/TRBV12-4
d_call: .
j_call: TRBJ2-5
cdr3_aa: CASSLETGAQETQYF
cdr3_nt: TGTGCCAGCAGTTTAGAAACAGGCGCCCAAGAGACCCAGTACTTC

clone_size: few
cdr3_length: 15
v_call: TRBV7-3
d_call: .
j_call: TRBJ1-6
cdr3_aa: CASSPTGSYNSPLHF
cdr3_nt: TGTGCCAGCAGCCCGACGGGCTCCTATAATTCACCCCTCCACTTT

clone_size: few
cdr3_length: 15
v_call: TRBV28
d_call: TRBD1
j_call: TRBJ1-1
cdr3_aa: CASSTTNGQGMEAFF
cdr3_nt: TGTGCCAGCAGCACCACAAATGGACAGGGGATGGAAGCTTTCTTT

clone_size: .
cdr3_length: 14
v_call: TRBV15
d_call: .
j_call: TRBJ2-7
cdr3_aa: CATSRHSGSYEQYF
cdr3_nt: TGTGCCACCAGCAGACATAGCGGTTCCTACGAGCAGTACTTC

clone_size: few
cdr3_length: 14
v_call: TRBV5-1
d_call: .
j_call: TRBJ1-4
cdr3_aa: CASSRTPLGEKLFF
cdr3_nt: TGCGCCAGCAGCCGGACGCCTCTCGGCGAAAAACTGTTTTTT

clone_size: .
cdr3_length: 15
v_call: TRBV20-1
d_call: TRBD2
j_call: TRBJ2-5
cdr3_aa: CSARTSGQGQETQYF
cdr3_nt: TGCAGTGCCAGGACTAGCGGCCAGGGTCAAGAGACCCAGTACTTC

clone_size: few
cdr3_length: 15
v_call: TRBV3-1
d_call: .
j_call: TRBJ2-2
cdr3_aa: CASSPFRDIGGELFF
cdr3_nt: TGTGCCAGCAGCCCATTCAGAGACATAGGCGGGGAGCTGTTTTTT